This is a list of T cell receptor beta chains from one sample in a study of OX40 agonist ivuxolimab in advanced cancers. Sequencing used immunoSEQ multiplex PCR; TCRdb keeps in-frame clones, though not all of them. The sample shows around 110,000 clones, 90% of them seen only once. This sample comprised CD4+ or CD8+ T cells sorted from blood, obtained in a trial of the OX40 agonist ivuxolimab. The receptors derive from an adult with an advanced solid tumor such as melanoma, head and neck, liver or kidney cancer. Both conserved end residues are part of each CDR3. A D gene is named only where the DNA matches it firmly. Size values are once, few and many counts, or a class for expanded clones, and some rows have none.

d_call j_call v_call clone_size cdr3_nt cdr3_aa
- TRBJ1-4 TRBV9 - TGTGCCAGCAGCGTAGGGGCAGGGGAAAAACTGTTTTTT CASSVGAGEKLFF
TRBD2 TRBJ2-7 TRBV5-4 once TGTGCCAGCAGCTTGGAGCGGGGTGGGAGGGAGCAGTACTTC CASSLERGGREQYF
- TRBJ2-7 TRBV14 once TGTGCCAGCAGCCAAGATCTTTCGGCGCGCTCCTACGAGCAGTACTTC CASSQDLSARSYEQYF
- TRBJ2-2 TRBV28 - TGTGCCGTGGTCTCGTTCACCGGGGAGCTGTTTTTT CAVVSFTGELFF
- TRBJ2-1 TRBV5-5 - TGTGCCAGCAGCCCGGTCCTCAATGAGCAGTTCTTC CASSPVLNEQFF
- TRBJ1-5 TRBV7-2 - TGTGCCAGCAGCTTATGGGGGGGGAAGGATCAGCCCCAGCATTTT CASSLWGGKDQPQHF
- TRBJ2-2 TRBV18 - TGTGCCAGCTCACCACCAAAGGGGGTGACCGGGGAGCTGTTTTTT CASSPPKGVTGELFF
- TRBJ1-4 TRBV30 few TGTGCCTGGAGTTCACAGCTTGAAAAACTGTTTTTT CAWSSQLEKLFF
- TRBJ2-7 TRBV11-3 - TGTGCCAGCAGCTTAGGGACTACCTCCAGGGAGCAGTACTTC CASSLGTTSREQYF
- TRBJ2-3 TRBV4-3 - TGCGCCAGCAGCCAAACTGGGACTCCAGATACGCAGTATTTT CASSQTGTPDTQYF
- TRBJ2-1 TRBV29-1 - TGCAGCCCCAGGACCGGGGAGAGGGATGAGCAGTTCTTC CSPRTGERDEQFF
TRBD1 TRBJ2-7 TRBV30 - TGTGCCTGGAGTCGCGTGGACAGGGGATTCAACGAGCAGTACTTC CAWSRVDRGFNEQYF
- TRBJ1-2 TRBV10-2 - TGCGCCAGCAGTGAGTCTACATTCAGGGGCGGTAACTATGGCTACACCTTC CASSESTFRGGNYGYTF
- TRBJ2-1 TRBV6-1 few TGTGCCAGCATTTTCACAGCCTACAATGAGCAGTTCTTC CASIFTAYNEQFF
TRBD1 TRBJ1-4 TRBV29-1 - TGCAGACTTCCCCGGGACAGGGGTGAAAAACTGTTTTTT CRLPRDRGEKLFF
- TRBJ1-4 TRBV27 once TGTGCCAGCAAACGGGACCCGGGGTGGACAACTAATGAAAAACTGTTTTTT CASKRDPGWTTNEKLFF
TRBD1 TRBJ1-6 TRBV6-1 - TGTGCCAGCAGTGTGGGGACAGGGTGGAATTCACCCCTCCACTTT CASSVGTGWNSPLHF
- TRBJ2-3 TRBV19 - TGTGCCAGTAGCGAGGCAGCCAGCGATACGCAGTATTTT CASSEAASDTQYF
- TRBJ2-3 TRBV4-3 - TGCGCCAGCAGCCAAGAAACCCGGTCCGCCCTGCAGTATTTT CASSQETRSALQYF
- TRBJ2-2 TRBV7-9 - TGTGCCAGCAGCCCCGGGGTGTCGAACACCGGGGAGCTGTTTTTT CASSPGVSNTGELFF
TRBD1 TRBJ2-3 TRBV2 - TGTGCCAGCACGAAACAGGGACAGGGCACAGATACGCAGTATTTT CASTKQGQGTDTQYF
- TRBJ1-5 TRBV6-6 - TGTGCCAGCAGTTACTTGCAAGGGCAGACCAATCAGCCCCAGCATTTT CASSYLQGQTNQPQHF
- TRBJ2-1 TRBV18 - TGTGCCAGCTCATCCGGACACAATGAGCAGTTCTTC CASSSGHNEQFF
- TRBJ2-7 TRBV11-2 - TGTGCCAGCAGCTTAAATACCTTCTCCTACGAGCAGTACTTC CASSLNTFSYEQYF
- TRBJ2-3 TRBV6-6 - TGTGCCAGCAGTCCCGTAGCCGGCACAGATACGCAGTATTTT CASSPVAGTDTQYF
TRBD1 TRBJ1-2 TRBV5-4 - TGTGCCAGCAGCCATGGACAGGGGAGCTATGGCTACACCTTC CASSHGQGSYGYTF
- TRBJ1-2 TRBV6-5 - TGTGCCAGCAGTTACTCTAGGACAGACGGCTACACCTTC CASSYSRTDGYTF
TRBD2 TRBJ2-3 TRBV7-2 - TGTGCCAGCAGCTTAGAATCCTGGCGGGGGGGGACAGATACGCAGTATTTT CASSLESWRGGTDTQYF
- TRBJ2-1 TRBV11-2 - TGTGCCAGCAGCTTCAGGGAAGCGGATGAGCAGTTCTTC CASSFREADEQFF
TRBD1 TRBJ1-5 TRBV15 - TGTGCCACCAGCAGTTGGACAGGACCGAATCAGCCCCAGCATTTT CATSSWTGPNQPQHF
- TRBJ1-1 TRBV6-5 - TGTGCCAGCAGTTACGACGGCAGACTGAACACTGAAGCTTTCTTT CASSYDGRLNTEAFF
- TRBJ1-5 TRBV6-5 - TGTGCCAGCAGTTTCAAAAGCAATCAGCCCCAGCATTTT CASSFKSNQPQHF
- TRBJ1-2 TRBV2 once TGTGCCAGCAGTATAGACAGCCGCAAGGCCGCCACCTTC CASSIDSRKAATF
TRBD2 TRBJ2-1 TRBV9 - TGTGCCAGCAGCGTAGCGGGGGGTATATACAATGAGCAGTTCTTC CASSVAGGIYNEQFF
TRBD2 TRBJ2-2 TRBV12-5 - TGTGCTAGTGGCCCCGGGGGGGCGAACACCGGGGAGCTGTTTTTT CASGPGGANTGELFF
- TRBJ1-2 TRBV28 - TGTGCCAGCAGTTTAAGTGGACAATTAAACTATGGCTACACCTTC CASSLSGQLNYGYTF
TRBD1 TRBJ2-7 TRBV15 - TGTGCCACCAGCAGAGATCCCCCAGGGACAGGGAGGTTCGAGCAGTACTTC CATSRDPPGTGRFEQYF
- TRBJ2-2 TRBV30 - TGTGCCTGGAGCCCGCTAGGACTCAGCACCGGGGAGCTGTTTTTT CAWSPLGLSTGELFF
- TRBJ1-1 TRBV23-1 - TGCGCCAGCAGTCAATCCGGCAAGGGGAGGACTGAAGCTTTCTTT CASSQSGKGRTEAFF
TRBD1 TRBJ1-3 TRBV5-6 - TGTGCCAGCAGCTTGGCCACGGCAGGGGGCCTGAACACCATATATTTT CASSLATAGGLNTIYF
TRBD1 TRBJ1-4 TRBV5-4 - TGTGCCAGCAGTGTAAACCCGGGACAGGGCAATGAAAAACTGTTTTTT CASSVNPGQGNEKLFF
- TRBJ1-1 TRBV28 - TGTGCCAGCAGTTTCCGTCTCGGGTCTTCCGGAGCTTTCTTT CASSFRLGSSGAFF
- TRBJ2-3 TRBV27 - TGTGCCAGCAGCCCACAAGGGGCGACAGATACGCAGTATTTT CASSPQGATDTQYF
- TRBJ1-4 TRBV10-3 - TGTGCCATCGGCCGGGTCGGAGCTAATGAAAAACTGTTTTTT CAIGRVGANEKLFF
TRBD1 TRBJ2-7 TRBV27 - TGTGCCAGCACCGGGACAGGGGGCTACGAGCAGTACTTC CASTGTGGYEQYF
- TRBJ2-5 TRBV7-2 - TGTGCCAGCAGCTTAGTTGGGGGCGCCCCGCAGACCCAGTACTTC CASSLVGGAPQTQYF
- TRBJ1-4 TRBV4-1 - TGCGCCAGCAGCCAAGTTCCGGGTAATGAAAAACTGTTTTTT CASSQVPGNEKLFF
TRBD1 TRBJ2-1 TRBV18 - TGTGCCAGCTCACCGGGACAGGGGATCAACAATGAGCAGTTCTTC CASSPGQGINNEQFF
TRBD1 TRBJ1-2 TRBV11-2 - TGTGCCAGCAGCTCCGGGACAGGGGGCTTGGGCTATGGCTACACCTTC CASSSGTGGLGYGYTF
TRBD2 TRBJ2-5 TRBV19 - TGTGCCAGTAGTTCGAGCGGGGGGCTTGGGGAGACCCAGTACTTC CASSSSGGLGETQYF
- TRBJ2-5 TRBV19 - TGTGCCAGTAGTATAGCCAGAACGGGGTTGGAGACCCAGTACTTC CASSIARTGLETQYF
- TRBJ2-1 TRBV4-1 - TGCGCCAGCAGCCGAACGGGGTTTGACAATGAGCAGTTCTTC CASSRTGFDNEQFF
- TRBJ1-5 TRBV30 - TGTGCCTGGAGTGTACACAGCGGTCAGCCCCAGCATTTT CAWSVHSGQPQHF
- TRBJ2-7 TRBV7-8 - TGTGCCAGCAGCTTAGCGCTCGGAGGGAGGTCAGGCGAGCAGTACTTC CASSLALGGRSGEQYF
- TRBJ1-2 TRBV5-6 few TGTGCCAGCAGCTTGGTCAGCAGGGGCTATGGCTACACCTTC CASSLVSRGYGYTF